One T cell receptor (beta chain) is described in this entry. Its antigen is undetermined. Cells designated naive CD8 were CD45RO-negative and were positively selected for CCR7, with terminally differentiated effector memory CD45RA+ cells excluded. This entry comes from a study of shared clonotypes between healthy human individuals. Study findings and constraints: The study drew on few donors, limiting represented genetic and exposure-history diversity.

Per germline, CDR1 MDHEN and CDR2 SYDVKM. With V trimmed by 6 bases and J by 0 bases, 2 bases remained unmatched. The CDR3 totals 15 residues. Method: immunoSEQ multiplex PCR; TCRdb's copy keeps in-frame clones and lacks some. The sample has 660,000 or so clones, roughly 95% seen once. This chain connects TRBV28 to TRBJ2-1; 10 bases match TRBD1. The sequencing input was naive CD8+ T cells sorted from blood. The TCR sequence derives from a woman under 40 in good health. The CDR3, as DNA: TGTGCCAGCAGGGGGGACAGGGGCTCCTACAATGAGCAGTTCTTC. Translated: CASRGDRGSYNEQFF.